The rows below give T cell receptor beta chains drawn from one sample of a study of cytomegalovirus exposure and HLA in healthy donors. Here immunoSEQ multiplex PCR was the method, and the copy in TCRdb shows in-frame clones only, minus some. Among about 170,000 clones listed, around 80% were seen once. Sequencing used PBMCs. The receptors were sampled from a woman between 18 and 30 years old in good health and CMV-seronegative. CDR3s include the opening cysteine and the closing phenylalanine or tryptophan. D genes are given only for firm matches. A row's size may be missing; if present it is once, few, many or a size class.

>TRBJ1-4|few|TRBD1|TRBV28
TGTGCCAGCAGCACCGGGACAGAAAGGGGTGAAAAACTGTTTTTT
CASSTGTERGEKLFF
>TRBJ2-2|.|TRBD1|TRBV5-6
TGTGCCAGCAGACTCACAGGGGGCTCTTTCGGGGAGCTGTTTTTT
CASRLTGGSFGELFF
>TRBJ2-7|.|.|TRBV28
TGTGCCAGCAGTACACAGGGCTACGAGCAGTACTTC
CASSTQGYEQYF
>TRBJ2-2|.|.|TRBV27
TGTGCCAGCAGTTTATTGTCGGGGACCGGGGAGCTGTTTTTT
CASSLLSGTGELFF
>TRBJ2-7|.|TRBD1|TRBV28
TGTGCCAGCAGCATGATAGACAGGGGCGATAAAACGTACTTC
CASSMIDRGDKTYF
>TRBJ2-1|.|TRBD2|TRBV7-3
TGTGCCAGCAGCCGGGGGACTAGCAGCAATGAGCAGTTCTTC
CASSRGTSSNEQFF
>TRBJ2-2|few|TRBD2|TRBV5-5
TGTGCCAGCAGCTTTGACGATAGCGGGAGTTTGGCCGGGGAGCTGTTTTTT
CASSFDDSGSLAGELFF
>TRBJ1-1|.|.|TRBV15
TGTGCCACCAGCAGAGAATACAGTACAGATCCGAACACTGAAGCTTTCTTT
CATSREYSTDPNTEAFF
>TRBJ2-4|.|.|TRBV5-6
TGTGCCAGCAGGGCGGGACAGGCCAAAAACATTCAGTACTTC
CASRAGQAKNIQYF
>TRBJ2-7|.|.|TRBV19
TGTGCCAGTAGTATTGCGGCTAGCGAGGGGTACGAGCAGTACTTC
CASSIAASEGYEQYF
>TRBJ1-3|.|.|TRBV10-3
TGTGCCATCAGTGAGTCGGCGGGTCTGGACTCTGGAAACACCATATATTTT
CAISESAGLDSGNTIYF
>TRBJ2-5|once|.|TRBV2
TGTGCCAGCAGTATAACAGGGACACAACAAGAGACCCAGTACTTC
CASSITGTQQETQYF
>TRBJ2-3|.|TRBD2|TRBV5-1
TGCGCCAGCAGCTCCGGACTAGCGGGAGCGTCAGATACGCAGTATTTT
CASSSGLAGASDTQYF
>TRBJ2-7|few|TRBD2|TRBV6-5
TGTGCCAGTGGAGGAGCTAGCGGGAGTGACGAGCAGTACTTC
CASGGASGSDEQYF
>TRBJ2-2|.|TRBD1|TRBV5-4
TGTGCCAGCAGCCCATTACAGGGGCACGGGGAGCTGTTTTTT
CASSPLQGHGELFF